The present T cell receptor beta chain was sequenced within a study of T cells in Graves' hyperthyroidism and ophthalmopathy. CDR3 size: 15 residues. The V gene's germline CDR1 is SGHVS and CDR2 FNYEAQ. The V gene end was trimmed by 4 bases and the J gene end by 4 bases; junction bases not matched to a gene: 7. Authors of the study amplified TCR beta CDR3 regions from RNA transcripts. TCR CDR3 underwent first-round RT-PCR with the HTBI primer set. TCRdb fed the multiplex PCR reads into MiXCR, producing one record per CDR3 protein. The sample gives roughly 700,000 distinct CDR3 sequences, 15% to 20% of which show up once; 15% to 18% is in the top ten. This clonotype was counted ten times or more.

The sample was blood. The clonotype comes from a man between 45 and 60 years old with Graves' hyperthyroidism. The rearrangement uses TRBV7-6 and TRBJ2-7, with 10 bases matching TRBD1. Here the CDR3 DNA reads TGTGCCAGCAGCTCCGGGACAGGGGCAATTTACGAGCAGTACTTC. Translation: CASSSGTGAIYEQYF.